This TCR beta chain was profiled in a study of control samples from healthy donors and cancer patients. Only in-frame clones appear in the TCRdb table, and some are missing; sequencing was by immunoSEQ multiplex PCR. The data contain some 150,000 clones, 90% to 95% of them singletons. The receptor comes from a middle-aged man in good health. Sequencing was carried out using blood.

CDR3 sequence reads: CASSRGQGAGELFF. In DNA form, the CDR3 reads TGTGCCAGCAGCCGGGGACAGGGGGCCGGGGAGCTGTTTTTT. The chain is built from TRBV7-8 and TRBJ2-2; 11 nucleotides match TRBD1. V lost 5 bases and J lost 6; bases outside the gene matches: 2. CDR3 length: 14 amino acids. From germline, CDR1 is SGHVS and CDR2 FQNEAQ. Variable domain in full (rest from reference TRBV7-8 and TRBJ2-2): GAGVSQSPRYKVAKRGQDVALRCDPISGHVSLFWYQQALGQGPEFLTYFQNEAQLDKSGLPSDRFFAERPEGSVSTLKIQRTQQEDSAVYLCASSRGQGAGELFFGEGSRLTVL.